The clone carrying this T cell receptor (beta chain) rates as medium-sized. Distinct nucleotide sequences in the sample also encode this CDR3. The sample is drawn from a study of T cell changes during pregnancy in multiple sclerosis. The V gene's germline CDR1 is LGHNA and CDR2 YSLEER. There are 14 residues in the CDR3. V lost 1 base and J 4 bases, leaving 11 bases between the germline ends. Repertoires were generated with immunoSEQ multiplex PCR, while TCRdb's copy carries only in-frame clones and drops some. The sample has 15,000 to 20,000 clones; just over 85% are singletons. The sequence derives from a female donor in good health, enrolled as a control in a pregnancy study. The sequences come from CD8+ T cells from peripheral blood mononuclear cells, collected in the third trimester of pregnancy. The chain carries TRBV4-3 and TRBJ2-7; D is perhaps TRBD2 (6 bases). CDR3 DNA: TGCGCCAGCAGCCAAGGGACCGGGACTTACGAGCAGTACTTC. This sequence encodes CASSQGTGTYEQYF.